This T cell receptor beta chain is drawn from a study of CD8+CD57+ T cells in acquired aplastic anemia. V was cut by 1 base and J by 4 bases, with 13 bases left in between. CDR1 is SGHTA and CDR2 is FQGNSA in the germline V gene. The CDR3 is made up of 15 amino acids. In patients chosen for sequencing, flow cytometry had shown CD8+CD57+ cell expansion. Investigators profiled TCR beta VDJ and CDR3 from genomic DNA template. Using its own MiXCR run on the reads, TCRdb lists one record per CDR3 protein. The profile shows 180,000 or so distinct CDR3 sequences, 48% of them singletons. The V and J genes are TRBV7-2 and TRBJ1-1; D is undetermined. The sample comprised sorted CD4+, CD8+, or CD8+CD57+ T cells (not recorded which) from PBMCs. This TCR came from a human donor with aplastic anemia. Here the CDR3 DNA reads TGTGCCAGCAGCTTAGGGTTGGGATGGGCCACTGAAGCTTTCTTT. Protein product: CASSLGLGWATEAFF. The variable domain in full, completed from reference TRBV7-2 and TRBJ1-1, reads GAGVSQSPSNKVTEKGKDVELRCDPISGHTALYWYRQSLGQGLEFLIYFQGNSAPDKSGLPSDRFSAERTGGSVSTLTIQRTQQEDSAVYLCASSLGLGWATEAFFGQGTRLTVV.